This T cell receptor (beta chain) originates from a study of response to subunit inactivated influenza vaccine. Study-level results: New T cells are recruited in small numbers by each seasonal influenza vaccination, according to the authors' suggestion.

Trimming took 0 bases from V and 5 from J; bases not matched to a gene: 11. This CDR3 contains 16 residues. The germline CDR1 and CDR2 sequences are SGHRS and YFSETQ. This clonotype turned up a few times. Its specificity is unknown. TCRdb used MiXCR to reprocess the RT-PCR reads, holding one entry per CDR3 protein. The sample consists of 530,000 or so distinct CDR3 sequences, 12% to 15% of them appearing once. The sequence came from a man in his fifties or sixties who received an inactivated influenza vaccine. This chain joins TRBV5-1 and TRBJ2-7; 7 nucleotides line up with TRBD1. This specimen was PBMCs from blood, taken 11 to 12 days after vaccination. This CDR3 reads CASSLVTGTEVHEQYF. DNA of the CDR3: TGCGCCAGCAGCTTGGTGACCGGGACAGAAGTCCACGAGCAGTACTTC.